Below, 6 T cell receptor beta chains from the same sample are listed, as sequenced in a study of cytomegalovirus exposure and HLA in healthy donors. A multiplex PCR was run with 60 Vbeta primers and 13 Jbeta primers. Profiled with immunoSEQ multiplex PCR; TCRdb holds only in-frame clones, not every one. The data contain some 130,000 clones, approximately 82% of them seen just once; the ten biggest clones take up roughly 1.5%. Sequenced: PBMCs. The receptors derive from a female donor in good health and CMV-seronegative.

This chain joins TRBV2 and TRBJ2-3; TRBD2 might be the D (7 bases). Germline lookup yields CDR1 SNHLY and CDR2 FYNNEI. The V and J ends lost 6 bases and 9 bases respectively, with 16 bases between them. The length of the CDR3 is 13 residues. The CDR3 DNA reads TGTGCCAGCAGGACTGTTGGGGGGGGCACGCAGTATTTT. Translation gives CASRTVGGGTQYF.

The CDR3 DNA follows: TGCGCCAGCGCGGACAGTGATCAGCCCCAGCATTTT. Its protein product is CASADSDQPQHF. The chain recombines TRBV10-1 with TRBJ1-5, with D possibly matching TRBD1 (6 bases). With 8 bases removed from V and 5 bases from J, the gap between germline ends came to 10 bases. CDR3 length: 12 amino acids. Germline lookup yields CDR1 WNHNN and CDR2 SYGVQD (reference sequence).

In its sample, this clone was seen a few times. V and J are TRBV27 and TRBJ1-6; the D is unclear. The CDR3 totals 12 residues. Germline V gives CDR1 MNHEY, CDR2 SMNVEV (reference sequence). Trimming removed 3 bases at V and 9 bases at J, with 6 bases between. CDR3 loop: CASSLGGSPLHF. CDR3 in DNA: TGTGCCAGCAGTTTGGGAGGTTCACCCCTCCACTTT.

The gene calls are TRBV10-3 and TRBJ1-6; D call uncertain. Germline V gene data show CDR1 as ENHRY and CDR2 as SYGVKD. The CDR3 contains 15 residues. V gave up 4 bases and J gave up 7 bases, with 14 bases separating them. CDR3 sequence (DNA): TGTGCCATCAGTGGGTCCCTGGCGGGAAATTCACCCCTCCACTTT. Protein: CAISGSLAGNSPLHF.

The chain combines TRBV5-1 with TRBJ2-7; 8 nucleotides agree with TRBD2. The J segment lost 3 bases and the V segment lost 0 bases, leaving 5 bases of the junction unmatched. The germline gives CDR1 SGHRS, CDR2 YFSETQ. The CDR3 is 15 residues long. CDR3 amino acids: CASSLAATSGYEQYF. DNA for the CDR3: TGCGCCAGCAGCTTGGCGGCAACTAGCGGCTACGAGCAGTACTTC.

V gene TRBV6-1 combines with J gene TRBJ1-3, with D possibly being TRBD1 (6 bases). Germline V lookup: CDR1 MNHNS, CDR2 SASEGT. Trimming removed 4 bases from V and 3 bases from J, with 13 bases in between. This CDR3 comprises 15 residues. CDR3 coding DNA: TGTGCCAGCAGTGCTCTACGGACAGTTGGAAACACCATATATTTT. Amino acids: CASSALRTVGNTIYF.